This T cell receptor beta chain was identified in a study of blood T cell repertoires in COVID-19. Method: immunoSEQ multiplex PCR; TCRdb's copy keeps in-frame clones and lacks some. Of roughly 200,000 clones detected, 85% to 90% appear once; the ten largest clones hold 15% to 20%. What was sequenced was peripheral blood. The origin of this receptor is a person aged 70 to 85 with COVID-19, enrolled during active disease.

CDR3 nucleotide sequence: TGCGCCAGCAGCCCTGGACAGGGTCCTAACTATGGCTACACCTTC. Its translation is CASSPGQGPNYGYTF. This chain uses TRBV4-1 with TRBJ1-2; 8 positions agree with TRBD1. Germline V lookup: CDR1 MGHRA, CDR2 YSYEKL. Unmatched junction bases numbered 4, after V lost 4 bases and J lost 0 bases. CDR3 length: 15 amino acids.